These 30 T cell receptor beta chains originate from one sample sequenced in a study of T cell changes during pregnancy in multiple sclerosis. Sequenced by immunoSEQ multiplex PCR; TCRdb stores in-frame clones only, minus some. The table lists 65,000 to 85,000 clones, 80% to 95% of them singletons. The sequencing used CD4+ T cells from peripheral blood mononuclear cells, collected after pregnancy. The receptor source for this set is a female donor with multiple sclerosis, enrolled in a pregnancy study.

The chain has TRBV19 and TRBJ2-7; possibly TRBD1 for D (5 bases). The CDR3 has 13 residues. V dropped 5 bases and J dropped 6 bases, with 14 bases sitting between them. CDR1 is LNHDA and CDR2 is SQIVND in the germline V gene (reference sequence). The chain's CDR3 is CASSGQGWGEQYF. The CDR3 DNA reads TGTGCCAGTAGTGGGCAGGGTTGGGGCGAGCAGTACTTC.

This clone was detected once. The chain recombines TRBV18 with TRBJ2-1; D may be TRBD1 (6 bases). The length of the CDR3 is 17 residues. Germline V gives CDR1 KGHSH, CDR2 LQKENI. V gave up 3 bases and J gave up 0 bases, with 15 bases separating them. In DNA form, the CDR3 reads TGTGCCAGCTCACCCCGACCCGGACAGAGCTCCTACAATGAGCAGTTCTTC. Encoded protein: CASSPRPGQSSYNEQFF. The variable domain in full, completed from reference TRBV18 and TRBJ2-1, reads NAGVMQNPRHLVRRRGQEARLRCSPMKGHSHVYWYRQLPEEGLKFMVYLQKENIIDESGMPKERFSAEFPKEGPSILRIQQVVRGDSAAYFCASSPRPGQSSYNEQFFGPGTRLTVL.

The chain joins TRBV7-9 to TRBJ2-2; the match to TRBD1 covers 9 bases. The CDR3 contains 15 residues. The germline gives CDR1 SEHNR, CDR2 FQNEAQ (reference sequence). V was pared by 3 bases and J by 3 bases, with 2 bases of the junction left unmatched. The CDR3 DNA is TGTGCCAGCAGCTTCCGGGACAGGGACACCGGGGAGCTGTTTTTT. Translated, it gives CASSFRDRDTGELFF.

The V call is TRBV19, the J call TRBJ1-1, with a tentative D call TRBD1 (6 bases). CDR1 and CDR2 from the germline V gene are LNHDA and SQIVND (reference sequence). The CDR3 loop spans 15 amino acids. V lost 9 bases, J lost 4 bases, and 21 bases lay in between. As DNA, the CDR3 is TGTGCCAGCCAGACTACAGGGACGGTAGGCACTGAAGCTTTCTTT. It is translated as CASQTTGTVGTEAFF.

The V call is TRBV29-1, the J call TRBJ2-7; the D gene is possibly TRBD2 (6 bases). Germline V gives CDR1 SQVTM, CDR2 ANQGSEA. The CDR3 is 12 residues long. V was shortened by 4 bases and J by 2 bases, with 9 bases between the two germline ends. CDR3: CSVVGGTYEQYF. The CDR3 coding sequence is TGCAGCGTTGTTGGGGGGACCTACGAGCAGTACTTC.

The V call is TRBV7-9, the J call TRBJ1-5; 12 bases fit TRBD1. CDR3 size: 19 residues. V gave up 0 bases and J gave up 4 bases; unmatched junction bases: 10. CDR1 and CDR2 from the germline V gene are SEHNR and FQNEAQ (reference sequence). CDR3: CASSLAPGTGGAENQPQHF. The CDR3, as DNA: TGTGCCAGCAGCTTAGCTCCCGGGACAGGGGGCGCGGAGAATCAGCCCCAGCATTTT. Full variable domain (missing parts from reference TRBV7-9 and TRBJ1-5): DTGVSQNPRHKITKRGQNVTFRCDPISEHNRLYWYRQTLGQGPEFLTYFQNEAQLEKSRLLSDRFSAERPKGSFSTLEIQRTEQGDSAMYLCASSLAPGTGGAENQPQHFGDGTRLSIL.

This chain joins TRBV19 and TRBJ1-2; 7 bases match TRBD1. Germline loops: CDR1 LNHDA, CDR2 SQIVND (reference sequence). V lost 7 bases to trimming and J lost 1 base; unmatched junction nucleotides: 12. The CDR3 contains 16 residues. The CDR3: CASTSTGVPYNYGYTF. For the CDR3, the DNA is TGTGCCAGTACCTCCACAGGGGTCCCTTATAACTATGGCTACACCTTC. Variable domain in full (rest from reference TRBV19 and TRBJ1-2): DGGITQSPKYLFRKEGQNVTLSCEQNLNHDAMYWYRQDPGQGLRLIYYSQIVNDFQKGDIAEGYSVSREKKESFPLTVTSAQKNPTAFYLCASTSTGVPYNYGYTFGSGTRLTVV.

The gene calls are TRBV28 and TRBJ2-2; 7 bases agree with TRBD2. J was trimmed by 4 bases and V by 8 bases; bases with no gene match: 4. Germline V lookup: CDR1 MDHEN, CDR2 SYDVKM. This CDR3 is built from 13 residues. CDR3 nucleotides: TGTGCCAGCCCGGCTAGCGGCACCGGGGAGCTGTTTTTT. Its protein is CASPASGTGELFF. Full variable domain (outside the CDR3, taken from reference TRBV28 and TRBJ2-2): DVKVTQSSRYLVKRTGEKVFLECVQDMDHENMFWYRQDPGLGLRLIYFSYDVKMKEKGDIPEGYSVSREKKERFSLILESASTNQTSMYLCASPASGTGELFFGEGSRLTVL.

Here the CDR3 reads CASSGADSGNTIYF. In DNA form, the CDR3 reads TGCGCCAGTTCAGGGGCGGACTCTGGAAACACCATATATTTT. J is TRBJ1-3 and V is TRBV5-1; D perhaps matches TRBD1 (6 bases). This CDR3 region has 14 residues. Germline V gives CDR1 SGHRS, CDR2 YFSETQ. V was shortened by 8 bases and J by 0 bases, with 12 bases between the two germline ends.

V usage is TRBV5-6 and J usage is TRBJ2-5; 8 positions agree with TRBD1. The CDR3 runs 15 residues. Looked up from germline, CDR1 is SGHDT and CDR2 is YYEEEE. With 5 bases clipped from V and 2 bases from J, the junction kept 8 bases outside the gene matches. CDR3 bases: TGTGCCAGCAGGAACGAACAGGGGGAACAAGAGACCCAGTACTTC. As protein: CASRNEQGEQETQYF.

The gene calls are TRBV27 and TRBJ2-1, with D possibly being TRBD2 (5 bases). This CDR3 contains 18 residues. V dropped 0 bases and J dropped 0 bases, with 15 bases sitting between them. Germline V CDR1 and CDR2: MNHEY, SMNVEV (reference sequence). CDR3 region: CASSLSRGGPSSYNEQFF. As DNA, the CDR3 is TGTGCCAGCAGTTTATCGCGAGGCGGGCCGAGCTCCTACAATGAGCAGTTCTTC.

The chain joins TRBV19 to TRBJ1-5; 8 bases fit TRBD1. Looked up from germline, CDR1 is LNHDA and CDR2 is SQIVND (reference sequence). The CDR3 contains 16 residues. Unmatched junction bases numbered 13, after V lost 8 bases and J lost 4 bases. The chain's CDR3 is CASLPTGDIANQPQHF. The CDR3 coding sequence is TGTGCCAGTCTACCGACAGGGGATATCGCTAATCAGCCCCAGCATTTT.

The chain combines TRBV6-1 with TRBJ1-2, with D possibly matching TRBD1 (6 bases). V was shortened by 5 bases and J by 4 bases, with 14 bases between the two germline ends. Germline assignment: CDR1 MNHNS and CDR2 SASEGT. The length of the CDR3 is 14 residues. The CDR3 sequence: CASSSTGTIYGYTF. As DNA, the CDR3 is TGTGCCAGCAGTTCTACCGGGACAATCTATGGCTACACCTTC.

This sequence joins TRBV18 and TRBJ1-5, with TRBD1 identical over 9 bases. V lost 5 bases to trimming and J lost 4 bases; unmatched junction nucleotides: 3. Germline loops: CDR1 KGHSH, CDR2 LQKENI. This CDR3 has 14 residues. The CDR3 nucleotides read TGTGCCAGCTCATGGACAGGGGAGAATCAGCCCCAGCATTTT. Translation gives CASSWTGENQPQHF.

The chain carries TRBV5-5 and TRBJ2-5, with unresolved D. The V and J ends lost 0 bases and 2 bases respectively, with 8 bases between them. Germline V gene data show CDR1 as SGHKS and CDR2 as YYEKEE (reference sequence). The CDR3 covers 14 residues. The CDR3 sequence: CASSLVTVQETQYF. CDR3 nucleotides: TGTGCCAGCAGCTTGGTCACGGTACAAGAGACCCAGTACTTC.

This clone was detected only once. The V and J genes are TRBV18 and TRBJ2-5, with 7 positions matching TRBD1. The V gene end was trimmed by 6 bases and the J gene end by 5 bases; junction bases not matched to a gene: 24. The CDR3 length is 19 residues. Looked up from germline, CDR1 is KGHSH and CDR2 is LQKENI. CDR3 sequence (DNA): TGTGCCAGCTCTCACCGGGACAGTAAGACTTCTGCGTCTAGGGAGACCCAGTACTTC. Its protein is CASSHRDSKTSASRETQYF.

The chain carries TRBV30 and TRBJ1-1; D possibly corresponds to TRBD1 (5 bases). This CDR3 is built from 13 residues. Per the germline V gene, CDR1 is GTSNPN and CDR2 is SVGIG (reference sequence). The V and J ends lost 3 bases and 1 base respectively, with 9 bases between them. CDR3 region: CAWRGLTNTEAFF. Written as DNA, the CDR3 is TGTGCCTGGAGGGGACTTACGAACACTGAAGCTTTCTTT. Using reference TRBV30 and TRBJ1-1 for the parts outside the CDR3, the full variable domain is SQTIHQWPATLVQPVGSPLSLECTVEGTSNPNLYWYRQAAGRGLQLLFYSVGIGQISSEVPQNLSASRPQDRQFILSSKKLLLSDSGFYLCAWRGLTNTEAFFGQGTRLTVV.

The CDR3 DNA is TGTGCCAGCAGTACTAGCGGGGGGGCTGGGGAGACCCAGTACTTC. Translation gives CASSTSGGAGETQYF. The chain uses TRBV7-2 and TRBJ2-5, with 13 bases identical to TRBD2. Germline loops: CDR1 SGHTA, CDR2 FQGNSA. Unmatched junction bases numbered 6, after V lost 6 bases and J lost 5 bases. This CDR3 is 15 amino acids long.

The chain combines TRBV5-1 with TRBJ1-4; 11 nucleotides agree with TRBD1. Germline CDR1 and CDR2: SGHRS and YFSETQ. Losses at the gene ends were 4 bases for V and 6 bases for J; bases not matched to a gene: 5. The CDR3 is 15 residues long. CDR3 amino acids: CASSQDRGRDEKLFF. The CDR3 DNA is TGCGCCAGCAGCCAGGACAGGGGGCGGGATGAAAAACTGTTTTTT.

This clone was found once. V gene TRBV6-7 combines with J gene TRBJ2-7; TRBD2 is a possible D gene (5 bases). TRBV6-7 is recorded as an ORF, its role being uncertain. This CDR3 contains 15 residues. Between the trimmed V and J ends, which lost 4 bases and 0 bases, there was a span of 13 bases. CDR3 amino acids: CASSLSGPSSYEQYF. The CDR3 DNA reads TGTGCCAGCAGTTTGAGCGGCCCCAGCTCCTACGAGCAGTACTTC.

V and J are TRBV19 and TRBJ2-5; 8 bases are shared with TRBD1. The trim removed 4 bases at V and 4 bases at J, leaving 5 bases unmatched. Germline lookup yields CDR1 LNHDA and CDR2 SQIVND (reference sequence). The CDR3 runs 14 residues. Here the CDR3 DNA reads TGTGCCAGTAGTACCGGGACAGGAGGAGAGACCCAGTACTTC. Its translation is CASSTGTGGETQYF. The whole variable domain, remainder taken from reference TRBV19 and TRBJ2-5, is DGGITQSPKYLFRKEGQNVTLSCEQNLNHDAMYWYRQDPGQGLRLIYYSQIVNDFQKGDIAEGYSVSREKKESFPLTVTSAQKNPTAFYLCASSTGTGGETQYFGPGTRLLVL.

This clone has only one observation. This chain links TRBV27 with TRBJ2-3, with 8 bases identical to TRBD1. This CDR3 has 15 residues. Per the germline V gene, CDR1 is MNHEY and CDR2 is SMNVEV (reference sequence). Losses at the gene ends were 4 bases for V and 2 bases for J; bases not matched to a gene: 5. The CDR3 spells CASSYDRGITDTQYF. As DNA, the CDR3 is TGTGCCAGCAGTTACGACAGGGGAATCACAGATACGCAGTATTTT.

The chain combines TRBV12-5 with TRBJ1-2; 7 positions match TRBD1. The CDR3 contains 14 residues. CDR1 is LGHNT and CDR2 is FRNRAP in the germline V gene. Trimming removed 6 bases from V and 6 bases from J; junction bases left unmatched: 10. CDR3 DNA: TGTGCTAGTGGCACAGGGGTTGTGTCCGATGGCTACACCTTC. Protein product: CASGTGVVSDGYTF.

The rearrangement uses TRBV2 and TRBJ2-1; tentatively, D is TRBD2 (5 bases). Deletions cut 7 bases from V and 7 bases from J, with 20 bases between. The V gene's germline CDR1 is SNHLY and CDR2 FYNNEI. This CDR3 has 15 residues. CDR3 protein: CASTARRETRNEQFF. CDR3 bases: TGTGCCAGCACCGCCCGAAGGGAGACGAGAAATGAGCAGTTCTTC.

This clone was seen just once. The chain links TRBV6-1 to TRBJ1-2; TRBD1 matches at 8 bases. Germline V gene data show CDR1 as MNHNS and CDR2 as SASEGT. Unmatched junction bases numbered 5, after V lost 4 bases and J lost 7 bases. The CDR3 has 13 amino acids. CDR3 in amino acids: CASSATGDSGYTF. The CDR3 DNA reads TGTGCCAGCAGTGCGACAGGGGACTCTGGCTACACCTTC.

The chain has TRBV6-1 and TRBJ2-4; D is ambiguous. The CDR3 covers 17 residues. V dropped 2 bases and J dropped 0 bases, with 14 bases sitting between them. Germline V gives CDR1 MNHNS, CDR2 SASEGT. CDR3 nucleotides: TGTGCCAGCAGTGAAACGAGTGGTCGTTCAGCCAAAAACATTCAGTACTTC. This codes for CASSETSGRSAKNIQYF.

This clone was found once. This chain links TRBV6-5 with TRBJ2-2; D possibly corresponds to TRBD1 (5 bases). V was shortened by 6 bases and J by 0 bases, with 8 bases between the two germline ends. CDR1 MNHEY and CDR2 SVGAGI come from the germline V gene. The CDR3 has 14 residues. The CDR3, as DNA: TGTGCCAGCAGCCAGGGCACGAACACCGGGGAGCTGTTTTTT. Its protein is CASSQGTNTGELFF.

The chain joins TRBV5-1 to TRBJ1-2; weak D call: TRBD1 (6 bases). V was cut by 0 bases and J by 2 bases, with 14 bases left in between. Per the germline V gene, CDR1 is SGHRS and CDR2 is YFSETQ. The CDR3 is made up of 16 amino acids. DNA of the CDR3: TGCGCCAGCAGCTTGGGGGGGCAGGGGAGAAACTATGGCTACACCTTC. This translates into CASSLGGQGRNYGYTF.

This clone was seen a single time. The J gene is TRBJ2-7, the V gene TRBV7-2, with a possible D match to TRBD2 (6 bases). The CDR3 runs to 16 residues. With 1 base removed from V and 0 bases from J, the gap between germline ends came to 13 bases. Germline CDR1 is SGHTA and CDR2 is FQGNSA. CDR3 sequence (DNA): TGTGCCAGCAGCTTAGGCCCGGCGGGGAGCTCCTACGAGCAGTACTTC. Its translation is CASSLGPAGSSYEQYF.

This clone has a handful of counts. The V and J genes are TRBV13 and TRBJ2-1; D is uncertain. The CDR3 runs 16 residues. Germline loops: CDR1 PRHDT, CDR2 FYEKMQ (reference sequence). V lost 3 bases to trimming and J lost 0 bases, with 12 bases between them. CDR3 DNA: TGTGCCAGCAGCTTTATCTCGTTGAGCTCCTACAATGAGCAGTTCTTC. Amino acids: CASSFISLSSYNEQFF.